The 2 T cell receptor beta chains below were found in one sample sequenced in a study of control samples from healthy donors and cancer patients. The data were produced by immunoSEQ multiplex PCR, yet TCRdb's version contains in-frame clones alone and is incomplete. The sample lists 85,000 to 95,000 clones; approximately 93% were seen once. The source material was blood. The receptor source for this set is a woman aged 25 to 39 in good health.

Written as DNA, the CDR3 is TGTGCCAGCACCCTCGGGGGGGCGGGTAATGAAAAACTGTTTTTT. This codes for CASTLGGAGNEKLFF. The V and J genes are TRBV2 and TRBJ1-4, with D possibly TRBD1 on 6 matching bases. The ends were cut back, 7 bases at V and 4 bases at J, with 16 bases in the middle. CDR1 is SNHLY, CDR2 FYNNEI, per germline. The CDR3 is 15 residues long.

Only one count was recorded for this clone. The gene calls are TRBV28 and TRBJ1-6; D remains unclear. V was cut by 3 bases and J by 0 bases, with 6 bases left in between. Germline CDR1 is MDHEN and CDR2 is SYDVKM. This CDR3 has 15 amino acids. CDR3 in amino acids: CASSLSSSYNSPLHF. The CDR3 DNA reads TGTGCCAGCAGTTTGTCAAGCTCCTATAATTCACCCCTCCACTTT.